The 10 T cell receptor beta chains reported below all come from one sample, sequenced in a study of blood T cells in healthy people across ages. Sample-barcoded 5' priming and a J-beta primer mix drove a second PCR of about 7 to 11 cycles. TCRdb reprocessed the 5' RACE reads via MiXCR and lists one record per CDR3 protein. The sample shows fewer than 900,000 distinct CDR3 sequences, roughly 45% of them seen only once. Material for sequencing was blood. The receptors here all came from a woman aged 55-75 years in good health.

This chain links TRBV12-3 or TRBV12-4 with TRBJ2-2, with D uncertain. The CDR3 spans 13 residues. Trimming took off 1 base at V and 6 bases at J, with 6 bases between the two ends. The CDR3 loop reads CASSLGPSGELFF. The CDR3 DNA is TGTGCCAGCAGTTTAGGCCCTTCCGGGGAGCTGTTTTTT.

This chain joins TRBV7-2 and TRBJ2-7, with unresolved D. Trimming pared 2 bases from V and 7 bases from J, leaving 21 bases between. CDR1 SGHTA and CDR2 FQGNSA come from the germline V gene. The CDR3 has 16 amino acids. The DNA of the CDR3 is TGTGCCAGCAGCTTATGGTGGGTCGGGCTTTACAATGAGCAGTACTTC. It is translated as CASSLWWVGLYNEQYF. The variable domain in full, completed from reference TRBV7-2 and TRBJ2-7, reads GAGVSQSPSNKVTEKGKDVELRCDPISGHTALYWYRQSLGQGLEFLIYFQGNSAPDKSGLPSDRFSAERTGGSVSTLTIQRTQQEDSAVYLCASSLWWVGLYNEQYFGPGTRLTVT.

The chain links TRBV14 to TRBJ2-1, with D possibly matching TRBD2 (6 bases). The CDR3 is 15 amino acids. Trimming shortened V by 5 bases and J by 8 bases, and 19 bases separated the two germline ends. The germline V gene has CDR1 SGHDN and CDR2 FVKESK. The CDR3 loop reads CASSSTRSPVHEQFF. The CDR3 nucleotides are TGTGCCAGCAGCTCGACTAGATCCCCTGTGCATGAGCAGTTCTTC.

This clonotype was found once. The chain has TRBV21-1 and TRBJ2-1; the D call in the table, TRBD1, was not verified against the DNA. The assigned J gene may be wrong: the sequence end matches TRBJ2-7 better. TRBV21-1 is tagged as a pseudogene. The CDR3 extends over 18 amino acids. In nucleotides, the CDR3 is TGTGCCAGCAGCAAAATAGGGGACAGGATGAGCTCCTACAATGAGCAGTACTTC. Amino acid sequence: CASSKIGDRMSSYNEQYF.

The chain carries TRBV28 and TRBJ2-7; D perhaps matches TRBD2 (6 bases). The germline V and J ends were trimmed by 7 bases and 7 bases, with 17 bases remaining between them. The CDR3 runs to 13 residues. Germline V lookup: CDR1 MDHEN, CDR2 SYDVKM. CDR3 sequence: CASTRGGPNEQYF. CDR3 nucleotide sequence: TGTGCCAGCACGAGGGGAGGACCCAATGAGCAGTACTTC.

The J gene is TRBJ2-7, the V gene TRBV4-2, with 12 bases fitting TRBD2. The CDR3 has 15 amino acids. The junction had 4 bases not matched to a gene; V was cut back by 1 base and J by 6 bases. The germline gives CDR1 LGHNA, CDR2 YNFKEQ. CDR3 nucleotides: TGTGCCAGCAGCCAAGTTACTAGCGGGAGGCTCGAGCAGTACTTC. This translates into CASSQVTSGRLEQYF.

The gene calls are TRBV20-1 and TRBJ2-5; 8 bases match TRBD2. Germline V gene data show CDR1 as DFQATT and CDR2 as SNEGSKA (reference sequence). CDR3 length equals 16 residues. The V segment lost 1 base and the J segment 2 bases; nucleotides outside the gene matches: 9. CDR3 residues: CSARGASGRTQETQYF. CDR3 sequence (DNA): TGCAGTGCTAGAGGAGCAAGCGGGAGAACTCAAGAGACCCAGTACTTC.

This rearrangement joins TRBV27 to TRBJ2-7; D is possibly TRBD1 or TRBD2 (6 bases each). CDR3 length: 15 residues. V was shortened by 5 bases and J by 3 bases, with 17 bases between the two germline ends. CDR1 and CDR2 from the germline V gene are MNHEY and SMNVEV (reference sequence). The DNA for the CDR3 is TGTGCCAGCAGTCCAATACAGGGAGGTGGCTACGAGCAGTACTTC. It codes for CASSPIQGGGYEQYF.

Worth noting for this clonotype: A much larger clone differs from this one at a single base, so this may be a read error. CDR3 sequence: CASSVTLYNEQFF. The DNA of the CDR3 is TGTGCCAGCAGTGTGACACTCTACAATGAGCAGTTCTTC. J is TRBJ2-1 and V is TRBV27; D not resolved. This CDR3 is 13 amino acids long. Germline V gene lookup returns CDR1 MNHEY and CDR2 SMNVEV (reference sequence). V was cut by 5 bases and J by 3 bases, with 8 bases left in between.

The chain links TRBV11-2 to TRBJ1-6; D gene uncertain. Germline V gene lookup returns CDR1 SGHAT and CDR2 FQNNGV. V was cut by 0 bases and J by 7 bases, with 13 bases left in between. This CDR3 has 16 residues. Here the CDR3 reads CASSLESGGWNSPLHF. The CDR3 DNA is TGTGCCAGCAGCTTAGAGTCGGGAGGGTGGAATTCACCCCTCCACTTT. The full variable domain, with the rest looked up from reference TRBV11-2 and TRBJ1-6, is EAGVAQSPRYKIIEKRQSVAFWCNPISGHATLYWYQQILGQGPKLLIQFQNNGVVDDSQLPKDRFSAERLKGVDSTLKIQPAKLEDSAVYLCASSLESGGWNSPLHFGNGTRLTVT.